This T cell receptor (beta chain) was captured by sequencing in a study of shared clonotypes between healthy human individuals. Study results and limitations: Sequencing depth was expected to affect clonotype sharing among donors. The sampled material consisted only of blood, and tissue repertoires are likely to differ.

Investigators divided CD4+ cells into CD45RA+ naive and CD45RA-negative memory subsets. Under the authors' procedure: For the immunoSEQ data, sequences were junction-only without quality scores, so filtering differed. Method: immunoSEQ multiplex PCR; TCRdb's copy keeps in-frame clones and lacks some. V, J and clone size reflect that table, while D and trimming were determined from the DNA. The sample carries a few million clones, more than 85% recorded once. About this clone itself: Its antigen is still unknown.

The sample comprised naive CD4+ T cells from PBMCs. Described subset: CD45RA+ positively selected. The receptor comes from a man between 18 and 29 years old in good health. Some clones in this sample may be carry-over from other donors' samples.

CDR3 residues: CASSQSLTLGGQQYF. In DNA form, the CDR3 reads TGTGCCAGCAGCCAAAGTCTAACCCTAGGGGGCCAGCAGTACTTC. V gene TRBV14 combines with J gene TRBJ2-7; 7 nucleotides align to TRBD1. This CDR3 is 15 amino acids long. The germline V gene has CDR1 SGHDN and CDR2 FVKESK. V was pared by 2 bases and J by 8 bases, with 12 bases of the junction left unmatched.